The 19 T cell receptor beta chains below were found in one sample sequenced in a study of identical twins. One entry per CDR3 protein, called by TCRdb with MiXCR from the 5' RACE reads. The sample shows about 690,000 distinct CDR3 sequences, less than 7% of them seen only once. The sequencing sample was made of naive T cells sorted from blood. Receptor source: a man between 18 and 35 years old in good health.

This clonotype appeared many times. V and J are TRBV7-7 and TRBJ1-1, with D uncertain. This CDR3 spans 15 amino acids. Per the germline V gene, CDR1 is SSHAT and CDR2 is FNYEAQ (reference sequence). Trimming stripped 5 bases from V and 4 bases from J, with 17 bases between. CDR3 in amino acids: CASSPLYGKSTEAFF. Written as DNA, the CDR3 is TGTGCCAGCAGCCCCCTTTATGGGAAGTCCACTGAAGCTTTCTTT. Full variable domain (rest looked up from reference TRBV7-7 and TRBJ1-1): GAGVSQSPRYKVTKRGQDVTLRCDPISSHATLYWYQQALGQGPEFLTYFNYEAQPDKSGLPSDRFSAERPEGSISTLTIQRTEQRDSAMYRCASSPLYGKSTEAFFGQGTRLTVV.

This chain connects TRBV29-1 to TRBJ2-1, with D perhaps matching TRBD2 (5 bases). V lost 7 bases and J 1 base, leaving 14 bases between the germline ends. Germline values: CDR1 SQVTM, CDR2 ANQGSEA. This CDR3 comprises 14 residues. DNA of the CDR3: TGCAGCGCCCCGTTTGGGAGATCCTACAATGAGCAGTTCTTC. Its translation is CSAPFGRSYNEQFF.

There are many counts of this clonotype. This chain links TRBV12-3 or TRBV12-4 with TRBJ2-1, with D possibly matching TRBD2 (6 bases). Trimming removed 3 bases at V and 4 bases at J, with 10 bases between. This CDR3 has 14 amino acids. CDR3 in DNA: TGTGCCAGCAGTTTGCGCGGGGAGTACAATGAGCAGTTCTTC. Translating it yields CASSLRGEYNEQFF.

This clonotype was seen repeatedly, ten times or more. The V gene is TRBV10-3, the J gene TRBJ2-1; perhaps TRBD1 as D (5 bases). V was pared by 4 bases and J by 6 bases, with 10 bases between. From germline, CDR1 is ENHRY and CDR2 SYGVKD. The CDR3 spans 13 residues. The CDR3 bases are TGTGCCATCAGTGGCCAGGGAAGCAATGAGCAGTTCTTC. This gives the protein CAISGQGSNEQFF.

This clonotype was seen at least ten times. The chain combines TRBV12-3 or TRBV12-4 with TRBJ1-2; no clear D. V lost 4 bases and J 5 bases, leaving 14 bases between the germline ends. The CDR3 loop spans 14 amino acids. The CDR3 DNA reads TGTGCCAGCAGTTGGGGAGGCCAAGGGTATGGCTACACCTTC. Protein: CASSWGGQGYGYTF.

This clonotype was counted at least ten times. The chain uses TRBV6-5 and TRBJ2-7; D is tentatively TRBD1 or TRBD2 (5 bases each). The CDR3 is 17 residues long. V dropped 2 bases and J dropped 0 bases, with 17 bases sitting between them. In germline, CDR1 is MNHEY, CDR2 SVGAGI. CDR3 residues: CASSYRRGGVSSYEQYF. In DNA, the CDR3 is TGTGCCAGCAGTTACCGCCGTGGGGGTGTAAGCTCCTACGAGCAGTACTTC.

This clonotype was seen a few times. V and J are TRBV5-8 and TRBJ2-1, with TRBD1 identical over 11 bases. Unmatched junction bases numbered 9, after V lost 4 bases and J lost 9 bases. CDR1 and CDR2 from the germline V gene are SGHTS and YDEGEE. The CDR3 consists of 15 residues. CDR3 sequence reads: CASSLLGQGAGEQFF. The CDR3 DNA follows: TGTGCCAGCAGCCTTCTCGGACAGGGGGCAGGTGAGCAGTTCTTC.

J is TRBJ2-5 and V is TRBV6-1, with 12 positions matching TRBD2. Germline-derived CDR1 and CDR2 are MNHNS and SASEGT. The V and J ends lost 8 bases and 1 base, in that order; junction bases with no gene match: 8. This CDR3 spans 16 amino acids. The CDR3 reads CASSLGLAGPQETQYF. DNA of the CDR3: TGTGCCAGCTCACTCGGACTAGCGGGACCCCAAGAGACCCAGTACTTC.

The chain combines TRBV24-1 with TRBJ2-3; 8 bases are a match to TRBD1. Germline CDR1 and CDR2: KGHDR and SFDVKD. CDR3 length: 16 amino acids. V lost 4 bases and J lost 3; bases outside the gene matches: 8. Here the CDR3 DNA reads TGTGCCACCAGTGAGGGAAGGACAGGGAGGACAGATACGCAGTATTTT. It codes for CATSEGRTGRTDTQYF.

At least ten counts were recorded for this clonotype. The CDR3 protein is CAIIRENTGELFF. CDR3 bases: TGTGCCATCATCCGGGAGAACACCGGGGAGCTGTTTTTT. J is TRBJ2-2 and V is TRBV10-3, with D perhaps matching TRBD2 (5 bases). CDR3 length: 13 residues. Germline lookup yields CDR1 ENHRY and CDR2 SYGVKD. Trimming pared 7 bases from V and 1 base from J, leaving 7 bases between.

Many counts were recorded for this clonotype. The CDR3 spells CATSEMGLSNEQFF. CDR3 coding DNA: TGTGCCACCAGTGAAATGGGACTTTCGAATGAGCAGTTCTTC. The V gene is TRBV24-1, the J gene TRBJ2-1, with a weak D call TRBD2 (6 bases). CDR3 length: 14 amino acids. Between the trimmed V and J ends, which lost 4 bases and 7 bases, there was a span of 13 bases. Germline CDR1 reads KGHDR; CDR2 reads SFDVKD.

The sample holds many counts of this clonotype. The V call is TRBV10-3, the J call TRBJ1-2; a possible D gene is TRBD1 (5 bases). The length of the CDR3 is 14 residues. Between the trimmed V and J ends, which lost 0 bases and 4 bases, there was a span of 9 bases. Germline lookup yields CDR1 ENHRY and CDR2 SYGVKD. DNA for the CDR3: TGTGCCATCAGTGAGTCGGGGGTGGCCTATGGCTACACCTTC. Protein product: CAISESGVAYGYTF.

This clonotype has at least ten counts. This rearrangement joins TRBV6-5 to TRBJ1-5; 9 positions match TRBD1. CDR3 length: 16 residues. V was clipped by 2 bases and J by 2 bases; unmatched bases: 4. In germline, CDR1 is MNHEY, CDR2 SVGAGI. CDR3 region: CASSYRTGEGNQPQHF. The CDR3 region has the DNA TGTGCCAGCAGTTACCGGACAGGGGAGGGCAATCAGCCCCAGCATTTT.

This clonotype was seen repeatedly, ten times or more. This CDR3 is CASSSIPPGPGGNEQFF. CDR3 bases: TGTGCCAGCAGCTCCATACCTCCGGGACCGGGAGGTAATGAGCAGTTCTTC. The chain couples TRBV11-2 to TRBJ2-1, with 7 bases that match TRBD2. V was pared by 4 bases and J by 7 bases, with 16 bases of the junction left unmatched. CDR3 size: 17 residues. Germline V gene sequence: CDR1 SGHAT, CDR2 FQNNGV.

The sample holds a few counts of this clonotype. The chain links TRBV4-2 to TRBJ2-3; 11 bases are a match to TRBD2. J lost 3 bases, V lost 0 bases, and 8 bases had no gene match. Germline V gene data show CDR1 as LGHNA and CDR2 as YNFKEQ. The CDR3 extends over 18 amino acids. CDR3 sequence (DNA): TGTGCCAGCAGCCAAGATAGGCTAGCGGGAGGCGCGACAGATACGCAGTATTTT. Protein product: CASSQDRLAGGATDTQYF.

Many counts were recorded for this clonotype. The J gene is TRBJ2-3, the V gene TRBV20-1; tentatively, D is TRBD2 (5 bases). Germline CDR1 reads DFQATT; CDR2 reads SNEGSKA (reference sequence). The V gene lost 3 bases and the J gene lost 2 bases, with 12 bases spanning the gap. The CDR3 is 14 amino acids. The CDR3: CSARQSGSTDTQYF. The CDR3 DNA follows: TGCAGTGCTAGGCAGAGCGGATCCACAGATACGCAGTATTTT.

This clonotype occurred many times. This chain links TRBV19 with TRBJ2-1; 8 bases align to TRBD2. V was pared by 5 bases and J by 6 bases, with 3 bases of the junction left unmatched. The CDR3 is 13 residues long. From germline, CDR1 is LNHDA and CDR2 SQIVND (reference sequence). The CDR3 loop reads CASSYGGGNEQFF. As DNA, the CDR3 is TGTGCCAGTAGTTACGGGGGGGGCAATGAGCAGTTCTTC.

V gene TRBV7-9 combines with J gene TRBJ1-1; D is possibly TRBD1 (5 bases). CDR1 is SEHNR, CDR2 FQNEAQ, per germline (reference sequence). The CDR3 loop spans 14 amino acids. With 8 bases removed from V and 5 bases from J, the gap between germline ends came to 18 bases. The CDR3 sequence: CASGARRVMTEAFF. As DNA, the CDR3 is TGTGCCAGCGGGGCGAGGAGGGTAATGACTGAAGCTTTCTTT.

Many counts were recorded for this clonotype. The chain uses TRBV2 and TRBJ2-6; no firm D call. This CDR3 comprises 13 residues. The germline gives CDR1 SNHLY, CDR2 FYNNEI. V was pared by 4 bases and J by 10 bases, with 11 bases between. The CDR3, as DNA: TGTGCCAGCAGTGTCGAGGTCAGGAACGTCCTGACTTTC. This codes for CASSVEVRNVLTF.